This T cell receptor (beta chain) was retrieved from a study of shared clonotypes between healthy human individuals (TCRdb year 2020). In the study overall: Three men and two women, aged 18 to 49 years, made up the cohort. For each donor, three plates each were used for CD4 naive and CD4 memory, two plates were used for CD8 naive, and one plate was used for CD8 memory. The study deeply sequenced blood TCR repertoires of five healthy adults to estimate repertoire size and the extent of clonotype sharing between individuals. Different laboratories and diverse techniques were used to prepare libraries and sequence TCR repertoires, to increase sequencing depth and limit assay-specific biases. Each donor's leukapheresis produced roughly between about 0.8 and 8.9 billion PBMCs.

The donors were healthy, HIV-negative adults with no recently reported acute infections or vaccinations. Every donor was a Caucasian adult residing in Nashville, Tennessee, USA. CD4+ T cells were enriched by magnetic negative selection, after which naive cells were positively selected on CD45RA and the negative fraction was taken as the memory subset. After blood collection by leukapheresis, PBMCs were isolated using Ficoll-Histopaque density gradient centrifugation and then cryopreserved in the vapor phase of liquid nitrogen. Analytical flow cytometry was used to check the purity and quantity of every magnetically sorted T cell population. Each sorted fraction had its genomic DNA isolated and then quantified by UV absorbance on a Nanodrop 2000c. Germline trimming amounts to 2 bases on V and 3 bases on J, with 4 as the count of junction bases outside the gene matches. The germline V gene sets CDR1 to SGHRS and CDR2 to YFSETQ. The CDR3 has 15 amino acids, counting the end cysteine and phenylalanine. The DNA shown is the 45-base CDR3, in frame from base 1.

Using the deep immunoSEQ assay, multiplex PCR amplified TCR CDR3 regions from genomic DNA. For each cell subset, the extracted genomic DNA was distributed evenly across all wells of several immunoSEQ 96-well plates, and each plate served as one replicate. Each replicate PCR for sorted subsets received 150 to 250 ng genomic DNA, equal to tens of thousands of T cell genomes. The purified libraries were quantified using a Qubit 3.0 fluorometer, sized with a Bioanalyzer 2100, and then quantified again using the KAPA Library Quantification kit. Each immunoSEQ 96-well plate was sequenced on its own single-read 150-cycle Illumina NextSeq 550 flow cell. The paper's processing steps were these. Because only junctional sequences without quality scores were contained in the immunoSEQ output, filtering matching that applied to full-length reads could not be performed. Sequences were annotated with PyIR, a Python wrapper for IgBLAST v1.9, using IMGT germline references to assign V/J genes and CDR3. Reads were filtered out if the reads had weak V/J assignments (E-value above 1e-6), no CDR3, stop codons, out-of-frame junctions, or ambiguous translated residues. A V3J clonotype was defined by an identical inferred V gene, J gene, and CDR3 amino acid sequence. To compute the percentage overlap between repertoires, the number of shared unique clonotypes was divided by the size of the smaller repertoire. Richness of each repertoire was evaluated using RTK rarefaction, the Chao1 estimator, and Recon v2.1 estimates of unobserved clonotypes. Generation probabilities were computed with OLGA for all TCRbeta clonotypes obtained by the gDNA method from several donors. The immuneACCESS repertoire file appears here via TCRdb, limited to in-frame rearrangements. These files lack a portion of the clones; in checked studies, under half of the deficit traces to unresolved V genes, and the cause of the others is not known. That table gives V, J and clone size, and the DNA gave D and trimming. The sample profile shows around 2.5 million clones; 93% of them were found once. The leading ten clones occupy approximately 0.37% of the sample.

Summary of the overall study and its limitations: Incomplete sequencing was indicated by rarefaction of sorted-subset datasets, despite the large sequencing depth. Naive subsets generally had larger estimated clonotype richness than memory subsets did. Based on pairwise subsampling, the degree of clonotype sharing among donors was expected to be affected by sequencing depth. When four donors were compared, the shared fraction of clonotypes was 5% to 6.5% for naive CD4, 3.5% for naive CD8, 2.3% for memory CD4, and 0.4% for memory CD8. Compared with non-shared clonotypes, clonotypes shared by all four sorted-subset donors had higher generation probabilities. Sampling was restricted to blood, and TCR repertoires in tissues likely differ from the TCR repertoires found in blood. Because the study included a small number of donors, the genetic and exposure-history diversity represented was limited.

In regard to this clone: Its target antigen remains unknown. Per-base qualities were not stored, and no clone one base away is much larger. Other DNA sequences in this sample translate to the same CDR3.

The sequence is built from TRBV5-1 and TRBJ2-1, and 8 junctional nucleotides match TRBD2. The material sequenced was naive CD4+ T cells from PBMCs. The cell subset or site label here, explained by the study, means: CD45RA+ positively selected. This clonotype originated in a man aged 18 to 29 in good health. Some clones in this sample may be carry-over from other donors' samples. CDR3 reads: CASSFTSGLYNEQFF. The base sequence is TGCGCCAGCAGCTTTACTAGCGGACTCTACAATGAGCAGTTCTTC.